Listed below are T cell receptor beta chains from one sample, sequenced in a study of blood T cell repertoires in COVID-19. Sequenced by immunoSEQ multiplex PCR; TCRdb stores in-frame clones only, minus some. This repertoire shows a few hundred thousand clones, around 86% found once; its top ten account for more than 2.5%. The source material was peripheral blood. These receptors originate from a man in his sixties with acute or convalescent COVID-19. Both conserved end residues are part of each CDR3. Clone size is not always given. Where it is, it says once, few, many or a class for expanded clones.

CDR3 protein: CAISEGLAGGSYNEQFF
clone size: -
V gene: TRBV10-3

CDR3 protein: CASSFAQGMNNQPQHF
clone size: -
V gene: TRBV5-6

CDR3 protein: CASSDSSPSSYEQYF
clone size: once
V gene: TRBV6-4

CDR3 protein: CASSPGGFSEAFF
clone size: -
V gene: TRBV9

CDR3 protein: CASSLGLAATSSYEQYF
clone size: once
V gene: TRBV7-8

CDR3 protein: CASSLVGTGGKYQETQYF
clone size: -
V gene: TRBV7-9

CDR3 protein: CASSLGQGYYGYTF
clone size: -
V gene: TRBV27

CDR3 protein: CATSLQGSNQPQHF
clone size: -
V gene: TRBV15

CDR3 protein: CASSMGWTGSYEQYF
clone size: -
V gene: TRBV19

CDR3 protein: CASSAGTGAYEQYF
clone size: once
V gene: TRBV7-9

CDR3 protein: CASSLGLSGGYNEQFF
clone size: -
V gene: TRBV11-3

CDR3 protein: CASSFGQGNSYEQYF
clone size: -
V gene: TRBV5-1

CDR3 protein: CASSPTGNSYEQYF
clone size: -
V gene: TRBV11-3

CDR3 protein: CASRPRRQALEAFF
clone size: -
V gene: TRBV14

CDR3 protein: CAISAYYEQYF
clone size: -
V gene: TRBV10-3

CDR3 protein: CASSFRVQNTEAFF
clone size: -
V gene: TRBV27